This T cell receptor (beta chain) was recorded in a study of T-cell memory formation after mild COVID-19. From the 5' RACE reads, TCRdb called clonotypes with MiXCR, one entry per CDR3 protein. This table has some 110,000 distinct CDR3 sequences, over 15% appearing once. This CDR3 contains 14 residues. After removal of 7 bases from V and 10 bases from J, the junction contained 8 bases not matched to a gene. Germline assignment: CDR1 MNHEY and CDR2 SVGEGT. This chain connects TRBV6-2 or TRBV6-3 to TRBJ2-1, with 12 bases identical to TRBD2. The sequence came from an adult woman who had mild COVID-19 (a few samples of this study predate the infection). Cell type and time point are not known. Source material: PBMCs or a T cell subset sorted from them (not recorded which). In DNA form, the CDR3 reads TGTGCCAGCATACTAGCGGGAGGAAGTGAGGAGCAGTTCTTC. Its protein is CASILAGGSEEQFF.